These 2 T cell receptor beta chains were all obtained from the same sample, sequenced in a study of T cell repertoires in cytomegalovirus infection. TCRdb redid the calling of the reads with MiXCR, one entry per CDR3 protein. The sample yields around 260,000 distinct CDR3 sequences, about 25% seen once. The sequenced material came from PBMCs. The source is a human donor in good health (CMV status not recorded). Some clones in this sample may be carry-over from other donors' samples.

V gene TRBV4-3 combines with J gene TRBJ2-7; D is tentatively TRBD1 or TRBD2 (6 bases each). Trimming pared 0 bases from V and 6 bases from J, leaving 9 bases between. The CDR3 has 13 amino acids. Germline V gene lookup returns CDR1 LGHNA and CDR2 YSLEER. In DNA form, the CDR3 reads TGCGCCAGCAGCCAAGATGGGGGGCGCGAGCAGTACTTC. This encodes CASSQDGGREQYF.

Worth noting for this clonotype: One junction end disagrees with the germline gene, perhaps due to a read error. CDR3 residues: CRATRPAGPGNEAFF. The CDR3 DNA is TGCAGAGCTACCCGGCCCGCGGGTCCTGGGAATGAAGCTTTCTTT. The chain has TRBV20-1 and TRBJ1-1; no definite D call. This CDR3 is 15 amino acids long. The germline CDR1 and CDR2 sequences are DFQATT and SNEGSKA (reference sequence).